A single sample gave rise to the 32 T cell receptor beta chains below, sequenced in a study of blood T cell repertoires in COVID-19 (dated by TCRdb to 2019 to 2021). Library preparation was by the immunoSEQ multiplex PCR assay. Here the immuneACCESS table is served through TCRdb, limited to in-frame sequences with V and J called. Missing clones are a known gap in these copies; in checked studies unresolved V genes cover under half, and the rest lacks a known reason. Within this sample are fewer than 80,000 clones, with about 80% of them counted one time only. The leading ten clones occupy approximately 15% of the sample. Material: peripheral blood. The receptor set was obtained from a man between 60 and 70 years old with COVID-19, enrolled during active disease.

J is TRBJ1-5 and V is TRBV15; D perhaps matches TRBD1 (5 bases). CDR1 is LNHNV and CDR2 is YYDKDF in the germline V gene (reference sequence). The V gene lost 3 bases and the J gene lost 7 bases, with 16 bases spanning the gap. This CDR3 region has 15 residues. CDR3 in amino acids: CATSSPLGRVQPQHF. CDR3 DNA: TGTGCCACCAGCAGTCCCCTGGGCAGGGTGCAGCCCCAGCATTTT.

The V call is TRBV6-5, the J call TRBJ2-1; TRBD1 matches 7 bases. CDR1 and CDR2 (germline): MNHEY, SVGAGI. The CDR3 has 14 amino acids. Trimming took 5 bases from V and 9 from J; bases not matched to a gene: 10. The CDR3 nucleotides read TGTGCCAGCAGTACCGGACAGGAATGGGGTGAGCAGTTCTTC. Translating gives CASSTGQEWGEQFF.

The CDR3 DNA follows: TGTGCTAGTGGTTTGGAATCGGGTGGCAATCAGCCCCAGCATTTT. Amino acids: CASGLESGGNQPQHF. The chain combines TRBV12-5 with TRBJ1-5; D not resolved. The CDR3 is 15 residues long. V lost 1 base and J lost 2, with 9 bases in between. Germline V gene lookup returns CDR1 LGHNT and CDR2 FRNRAP.

This sequence joins TRBV9 and TRBJ2-7; maybe TRBD1 (6 bases). Germline CDR1 SGDLS, CDR2 YYNGEE. This CDR3 comprises 12 residues. V was pared by 4 bases and J by 5 bases, with 10 bases between. The CDR3 loop is CASSPAGDEQYF. The CDR3 DNA reads as TGTGCCAGCAGCCCTGCAGGGGACGAGCAGTACTTC.

The CDR3 sequence: CAIREGPNTGELFF. The CDR3 DNA follows: TGTGCCATCAGGGAGGGCCCGAACACCGGGGAGCTGTTTTTT. V gene TRBV10-3 combines with J gene TRBJ2-2, with D maybe TRBD2 (6 bases). Germline V gene sequence: CDR1 ENHRY, CDR2 SYGVKD. V was shortened by 6 bases and J by 0 bases, with 8 bases between the two germline ends. The CDR3 has 14 residues.

The rearrangement joins TRBV6-6 to TRBJ1-5, with TRBD1 matching over 9 bases. Germline V gene sequence: CDR1 MNHNY, CDR2 SVGAGI (reference sequence). The V and J ends lost 5 bases and 7 bases, in that order; junction bases with no gene match: 15. The CDR3 loop spans 17 amino acids. CDR3 region: CASSPPVPDRGSQPQHF. The CDR3 nucleotides are TGTGCCAGCAGTCCCCCCGTGCCGGACAGGGGAAGCCAGCCCCAGCATTTT.

The V and J genes are TRBV6-4 and TRBJ1-6; TRBD1 matches at 11 bases. The CDR3 totals 17 residues. Germline trimming cut 2 bases from V and 0 bases from J; bases unmatched to any gene: 0. Germline V CDR1 and CDR2: MRHNA, SNTAGT. The chain's CDR3 is CASSDGTGGSYNSPLHF. The CDR3 coding sequence is TGTGCCAGCAGTGACGGGACAGGGGGCTCCTATAATTCACCCCTCCACTTT.

The V gene is TRBV10-3, the J gene TRBJ1-1, with D possibly matching TRBD1 (5 bases). Trimming removed 8 bases at V and 1 base at J, with 11 bases between. Germline V CDR1 and CDR2: ENHRY, SYGVKD. The CDR3 runs 13 residues. The chain's CDR3 is CAIGGGGNTEAFF. The CDR3 nucleotides are TGTGCCATCGGGGGGGGTGGGAACACTGAAGCTTTCTTT.

The chain couples TRBV5-4 to TRBJ2-1, with 12 bases fitting TRBD2. Germline CDR1 SGHNT, CDR2 YYREEE (reference sequence). V lost 2 bases, J lost 5 bases, and 5 bases stayed unmatched. The CDR3 runs to 16 residues. CDR3 nucleotides: TGTGCCAGCAGCTTACTACTAGCGGGGGGAAACAATGAGCAGTTCTTC. Protein product: CASSLLLAGGNNEQFF.

The chain links TRBV11-2 to TRBJ2-5; 10 positions match TRBD1. This CDR3 comprises 17 residues. V lost 2 bases and J lost 5; bases outside the gene matches: 11. Germline-derived CDR1 and CDR2 are SGHAT and FQNNGV. Here the CDR3 reads CASSLSRGQGSVETQYF. The CDR3 region has the DNA TGTGCCAGCAGCTTATCCCGGGGACAGGGGTCGGTCGAGACCCAGTACTTC.

This sequence joins TRBV6-5 and TRBJ1-1; 11 bases agree with TRBD1. The CDR3 totals 12 residues. Germline CDR1 reads MNHEY; CDR2 reads SVGAGI. Trimming cost V 6 bases and J 10 bases; bases outside gene matches: 4. CDR3 loop: CASSRGQGVAFF. The CDR3, as DNA: TGTGCCAGCAGCCGGGGACAGGGGGTAGCTTTCTTT.

The CDR3 sequence is CASSSTSAYNEQFF. The CDR3 nucleotides read TGTGCCAGCAGCTCAACTAGCGCGTACAATGAGCAGTTCTTC. The chain uses TRBV11-3 and TRBJ2-1; 7 bases are a match to TRBD2. CDR1 and CDR2 (germline): SGHNT, YENEEA. The CDR3 loop spans 14 amino acids. The trim removed 4 bases at V and 4 bases at J, leaving 4 bases unmatched.

V usage is TRBV5-1 and J usage is TRBJ2-2; TRBD1 matches at 11 bases. Per the germline V gene, CDR1 is SGHRS and CDR2 is YFSETQ. V lost 4 bases to trimming and J lost 5 bases; unmatched junction nucleotides: 10. The CDR3 sequence is 17 residues long. For the CDR3, the DNA is TGCGCCAGCAGCCGTAGCCCCGGGACAGGGGGGACCGGGGAGCTGTTTTTT. It is translated as CASSRSPGTGGTGELFF.

J is TRBJ2-6 and V is TRBV6-5; D is unclear. Per germline, CDR1 MNHEY and CDR2 SVGAGI. The CDR3 sequence is 15 residues long. V lost 11 bases, J lost 0 bases, and 14 bases lay in between. The CDR3 sequence is CAVRRSRSGANVLTF. CDR3 nucleotides: TGTGCCGTCCGCCGGAGTCGCTCTGGGGCCAACGTCCTGACTTTC.

The chain has TRBV19 and TRBJ2-6; 8 bases are a match to TRBD1. The CDR3 extends over 18 amino acids. Trimming removed 4 bases from V and 0 bases from J; junction bases left unmatched: 8. Germline-derived CDR1 and CDR2 are LNHDA and SQIVND (reference sequence). CDR3 sequence (DNA): TGTGCCAGTAGTACCGGAACAGGGGGTACCTCTGGGGCCAACGTCCTGACTTTC. Translating it yields CASSTGTGGTSGANVLTF.

The sample holds a few counts of this clone. CDR3 DNA sequence: TGTGCCAGCAGTAGGGACTCTCCCCACACCGGGGAGCTGTTTTTT. This codes for CASSRDSPHTGELFF. The rearrangement links TRBV2 to TRBJ2-2, with D perhaps TRBD2 (6 bases). Trimming stripped 5 bases from V and 3 bases from J, with 13 bases between. The CDR3 is 15 residues long. Germline CDR1 SNHLY, CDR2 FYNNEI. Combining the CDR3 with reference TRBV2 and TRBJ2-2 gives the whole variable domain EPEVTQTPSHQVTQMGQEVILRCVPISNHLYFYWYRQILGQKVEFLVSFYNNEISEKSEIFDDQFSVERPDGSNFTLKIRSTKLEDSAMYFCASSRDSPHTGELFFGEGSRLTVL.

The CDR3 reads CASSQNPGQGYEQYF. CDR3 nucleotide sequence: TGCGCCAGCAGCCAAAACCCGGGACAGGGTTACGAGCAGTACTTC. The rearrangement links TRBV5-1 to TRBJ2-7; 9 nucleotides agree with TRBD1. V gave up 4 bases and J gave up 4 bases; unmatched junction bases: 9. CDR3 length: 15 amino acids. CDR1 SGHRS and CDR2 YFSETQ come from the germline V gene. The full variable domain, its missing parts supplied by reference TRBV5-1 and TRBJ2-7, is KAGVTQTPRYLIKTRGQQVTLSCSPISGHRSVSWYQQTPGQGLQFLFEYFSETQRNKGNFPGRFSGRQFSNSRSEMNVSTLELGDSALYLCASSQNPGQGYEQYFGPGTRLTVT.

J is TRBJ1-4 and V is TRBV2; the match to TRBD1 covers 10 bases. Germline-derived CDR1 and CDR2 are SNHLY and FYNNEI. Trimming cost V 6 bases and J 8 bases; bases outside gene matches: 3. This CDR3 has 13 residues. CDR3 protein: CASRWTGGEKLFF. Here the CDR3 DNA reads TGTGCCAGCAGATGGACAGGGGGGGAAAAACTGTTTTTT.

This sequence joins TRBV7-9 and TRBJ2-2; 8 bases match TRBD1. Looked up from germline, CDR1 is SEHNR and CDR2 is FQNEAQ (reference sequence). With 8 bases clipped from V and 6 bases from J, the junction kept 2 bases outside the gene matches. The CDR3 has 12 amino acids. The CDR3 DNA reads as TGTGCCAGCGGACAGGGATCCGGGGAGCTGTTTTTT. Its protein is CASGQGSGELFF. Filled out from reference TRBV7-9 and TRBJ2-2, the complete variable domain reads DTGVSQNPRHKITKRGQNVTFRCDPISEHNRLYWYRQTLGQGPEFLTYFQNEAQLEKSRLLSDRFSAERPKGSFSTLEIQRTEQGDSAMYLCASGQGSGELFFGEGSRLTVL.

The chain recombines TRBV30 with TRBJ2-7, with D possibly matching TRBD1 (6 bases). CDR1 and CDR2 (germline): GTSNPN, SVGIG (reference sequence). This CDR3 contains 13 residues. Trimming stripped 1 base from V and 4 bases from J, with 11 bases between. CDR3 sequence: CAWSEGQGYEQYF. DNA of the CDR3: TGTGCCTGGAGTGAGGGGCAGGGGTACGAGCAGTACTTC.

This clone was counted many times. The chain joins TRBV4-1 to TRBJ2-7, with TRBD2 matching over 7 bases. V lost 3 bases, J lost 3 bases, and 2 bases stayed unmatched. CDR1 and CDR2 (germline): MGHRA, YSYEKL. The CDR3 has 13 residues. CDR3 nucleotide sequence: TGCGCCAGCAGCCAGGGGGGGAGCTACGAGCAGTACTTC. Residues: CASSQGGSYEQYF.

The rearrangement joins TRBV9 to TRBJ1-2, with 7 bases lining up with TRBD1. The length of the CDR3 is 12 residues. Per germline, CDR1 SGDLS and CDR2 YYNGEE. Unmatched junction bases numbered 3, after V lost 4 bases and J lost 6 bases. The CDR3 DNA follows: TGTGCCAGCAGCAACAGGGGAGATGGCTACACCTTC. Its protein product is CASSNRGDGYTF.

This clone was found once. This rearrangement joins TRBV24-1 to TRBJ2-5, with TRBD1 identical over 7 bases. The CDR3 is 15 amino acids. V was pared by 3 bases and J by 4 bases, with 7 bases of the junction left unmatched. Germline V gene sequence: CDR1 KGHDR, CDR2 SFDVKD. The CDR3 spells CATSDVRTGGETQYF. CDR3 sequence (DNA): TGTGCCACCAGTGATGTCCGGACAGGCGGAGAGACCCAGTACTTC.

Only a few counts were recorded for this clone. The chain links TRBV15 to TRBJ2-7, with D possibly matching TRBD1 (5 bases). Trimming stripped 0 bases from V and 5 bases from J, with 14 bases between. This CDR3 is built from 15 residues. Germline V CDR1 and CDR2: LNHNV, YYDKDF (reference sequence). The CDR3 region is CATSRDSQGLNEQYF. The CDR3 DNA reads as TGTGCCACCAGCAGAGATTCTCAGGGCTTGAACGAGCAGTACTTC.

This clone has only one observation. DNA of the CDR3: TGTGCCAGCAGCGCAAACGGTTACGAGCAGTACTTC. This gives the protein CASSANGYEQYF. V is TRBV7-3 and J is TRBJ2-7; D is unclear. V lost 5 bases to trimming and J lost 4 bases, with 9 bases between them. The CDR3 spans 12 residues. Looked up from germline, CDR1 is SGHTA and CDR2 is FQGTGA.

The chain combines TRBV7-9 with TRBJ2-6, with D possibly TRBD1 on 5 matching bases. The CDR3 runs 19 residues. In germline, CDR1 is SEHNR, CDR2 FQNEAQ (reference sequence). V was pared by 5 bases and J by 0 bases, with 20 bases between. The CDR3 DNA sequence: TGTGCCAGCAGCCCGCGTCTGGCACAGGCAAGCTCTGGGGCCAACGTCCTGACTTTC. Translating it yields CASSPRLAQASSGANVLTF. Complete variable domain (other parts from reference TRBV7-9 and TRBJ2-6): DTGVSQNPRHKITKRGQNVTFRCDPISEHNRLYWYRQTLGQGPEFLTYFQNEAQLEKSRLLSDRFSAERPKGSFSTLEIQRTEQGDSAMYLCASSPRLAQASSGANVLTFGAGSRLTVL.

V usage is TRBV11-2 and J usage is TRBJ1-4; 10 nucleotides line up with TRBD1. The CDR3 is 15 residues long. Germline lookup yields CDR1 SGHAT and CDR2 FQNNGV. J was trimmed by 8 bases and V by 5 bases; bases with no gene match: 8. CDR3 protein: CASSAQRTGGEKLFF. CDR3 nucleotides: TGTGCCAGCAGCGCCCAAAGGACAGGGGGGGAAAAACTGTTTTTT.

This chain connects TRBV5-4 to TRBJ1-1; tentatively, D is TRBD1 (5 bases). Trimming cost V 4 bases and J 1 base, with 14 bases left between them. This CDR3 is built from 15 residues. Germline CDR1 and CDR2: SGHNT and YYREEE (reference sequence). CDR3 in DNA: TGTGCCAGCAGCAAAGCCCATGACAGGAACACTGAAGCTTTCTTT. Amino acid sequence: CASSKAHDRNTEAFF.

CDR3 nucleotide sequence: TGTGCCAGCAGCCAGATTACTAGCGACACCGGGGAGCTGTTTTTT. Residues: CASSQITSDTGELFF. The chain recombines TRBV4-2 with TRBJ2-2; 7 bases line up with TRBD2. CDR1 LGHNA and CDR2 YNFKEQ come from the germline V gene. This CDR3 has 15 residues. J lost 3 bases, V lost 3 bases, and 4 bases had no gene match.

J is TRBJ2-3 and V is TRBV28, with 7 bases matching TRBD1. This CDR3 region has 13 residues. Per the germline V gene, CDR1 is MDHEN and CDR2 is SYDVKM. The J segment lost 6 bases and the V segment lost 6 bases, leaving 6 bases of the junction unmatched. CDR3 in DNA: TGTGCCAGCAGCGGGACAGCCCACGATACGCAGTATTTT. Its translation: CASSGTAHDTQYF.

The rearrangement uses TRBV10-3 and TRBJ1-2, with TRBD1 matching over 8 bases. V shed 3 bases, J shed 1 base, and the junction held 7 bases outside the gene matches. Looked up from germline, CDR1 is ENHRY and CDR2 is SYGVKD. The CDR3 covers 16 residues. The CDR3 coding sequence is TGTGCCATCAGTGACGGCAGGGGGCCGCGTAACTATGGCTACACCTTC. It translates to CAISDGRGPRNYGYTF.

V is TRBV30 and J is TRBJ2-7; the match to TRBD1 covers 9 bases. V trimming: 4 bases; J trimming: 7 bases; junction bases outside the gene matches: 14. Germline loops: CDR1 GTSNPN, CDR2 SVGIG (reference sequence). This CDR3 is built from 15 residues. CDR3: CAWNYRDRESREQYF. CDR3 bases: TGTGCCTGGAACTACCGGGACAGGGAGTCGCGAGAGCAGTACTTC.